This T cell receptor (beta chain) was found in a study of somatic mutations in cytotoxic T cells in rheumatoid arthritis. This clone is labeled medium-sized. Sequencing was performed with immunoSEQ multiplex PCR; in TCRdb, only in-frame clones are kept and a portion is missing. In the table there are approximately 11,000 clones, roughly 85% of which are singletons. The sample consisted of CD8+ T cells sorted from blood. The receptor was isolated from an adult with rheumatoid arthritis.

CDR3: CASSLFEDNQETQYF. For the CDR3, the DNA is TGTGCCAGCAGTCTCTTTGAGGACAACCAAGAGACCCAGTACTTC. This rearrangement joins TRBV11-2 to TRBJ2-5, with D possibly TRBD1 on 5 matching bases. Germline-derived CDR1 and CDR2 are SGHAT and FQNNGV. V was cut by 6 bases and J by 0 bases, with 14 bases left in between. This CDR3 contains 15 residues.